This TCR beta chain was documented in a study of blood T cells in healthy people across ages. Study-wide points: Diversity was estimated from one million T cells, and these estimates were considered underestimates.

The use of a sample-barcoded 5' primer and a J-beta primer mix characterized a second PCR of about 6 to 12 cycles. TCRdb re-analysed the 5' RACE reads in MiXCR, keeping a single row per CDR3 protein. The table shows over 950,000 distinct CDR3 sequences, with roughly 51% occurring only once. Trimming pared 2 bases from V and 5 bases from J, leaving 9 bases between. The germline V gene encodes CDR1 GTSNPN and CDR2 SVGIG (reference sequence). The CDR3 sequence is 12 residues long. As for this clonotype: Its antigen is not identified.

The J gene is TRBJ1-2, the V gene TRBV30, with D possibly TRBD1 on 5 matching bases. The receptor was derived from a woman in her sixties or seventies in good health. Sequencing was done on a sample of blood. CDR3 loop: CAWSTGVYGYTF. CDR3 DNA sequence: TGTGCCTGGAGTACAGGTGTTTATGGCTACACCTTC. The whole variable domain, filled in from reference TRBV30 and TRBJ1-2, reads SQTIHQWPATLVQPVGSPLSLECTVEGTSNPNLYWYRQAAGRGLQLLFYSVGIGQISSEVPQNLSASRPQDRQFILSSKKLLLSDSGFYLCAWSTGVYGYTFGSGTRLTVV.